This T cell receptor (beta chain) was recorded in a study of response to subunit inactivated influenza vaccine. This clonotype was detected many times. TCRdb re-analysed the RT-PCR reads in MiXCR, keeping a single row per CDR3 protein. The sample includes around 570,000 distinct CDR3 sequences, 6% to 9% seen only once; the top ten take 13%. The clonotype comes from a man between 50 and 70 years old who received an inactivated influenza vaccine. The specimen comprised PBMCs from blood, sampled roughly 24 months after vaccination.

CDR3 in amino acids: CASNDRDRTGELFF. The CDR3 DNA reads as TGCGCCAGCAACGATCGGGATCGCACCGGGGAGCTGTTTTTT. This rearrangement joins TRBV5-1 to TRBJ2-2, with a weak D call TRBD2 (5 bases). Trimming cost V 6 bases and J 4 bases, with 13 bases left between them. CDR1 SGHRS and CDR2 YFSETQ come from the germline V gene. This CDR3 comprises 14 residues.